This record concerns one T cell receptor beta chain sequence. The data originate from a study of T cell changes during pregnancy in multiple sclerosis. Assay used: immunoSEQ multiplex PCR; TCRdb lists only in-frame clones, some missing. The sample lists about 44,000 clones, about nine tenths occurring once. The CDR3 loop spans 14 amino acids. V lost 5 bases, J lost 3 bases, and 6 bases stayed unmatched. Germline assignment: CDR1 MDHEN and CDR2 SYDVKM. Here the sequenced sample was CD4+ T cells from peripheral blood mononuclear cells, taken in the first trimester of pregnancy. This sequence joins TRBV28 and TRBJ2-7; 8 bases map to TRBD2. This sequence was found in a female donor with multiple sclerosis, enrolled in a pregnancy study. CDR3 loop: CASSPPGLGYEQYF. The CDR3 nucleotides are TGTGCCAGCAGTCCTCCGGGACTAGGCTACGAGCAGTACTTC.